This is a list of T cell receptor beta chains from one sample in a study of blood T cell repertoires in COVID-19. The method was immunoSEQ multiplex PCR; TCRdb's version includes in-frame clones alone and lacks a portion of them. The data contain about 300,000 clones, 75% to 95% of them seen just once; the ten biggest clones take up about 1.1%. The sequencing input was PBMCs or T cells enriched from blood (not recorded which). The source of these receptors is a woman aged 25 to 39 who had recovered from COVID-19. Both conserved end residues are part of each CDR3. The D gene is left open where the match is weak. Some rows mark clone size as missing; the rest say once, few, many or name a class of expanded clone.

>once|TRBJ2-6|.|TRBV28
TGTGCCAGCAGTTTATCGGGACTTATTCCCTCTGGGGCCAACGTCCTGACTTTC
CASSLSGLIPSGANVLTF
>.|TRBJ2-2|TRBD1|TRBV29-1
TGCAGCGTTGTACAGGGGTTCGGCACCGGGGAGCTGTTTTTT
CSVVQGFGTGELFF
>.|TRBJ1-1|.|TRBV5-1
TGCGCCAGCAGCTTTCCAGGGAAAATGAACACTGAAGCTTTCTTT
CASSFPGKMNTEAFF
>.|TRBJ2-2|.|TRBV30
TGTGCCTGGAAGAGCGCTGTAACCGGGGAGCTGTTTTTT
CAWKSAVTGELFF
>.|TRBJ1-5|.|TRBV10-3
TGTGCCATCAGTGAGGGGCAGGGTAGCAATCAGCCCCAGCATTTT
CAISEGQGSNQPQHF
>.|TRBJ2-3|TRBD1|TRBV29-1
TGCAGCGTCGGACAGGGGGCAGATACGCAGTATTTT
CSVGQGADTQYF
>.|TRBJ1-2|.|TRBV3-1/TRBV3-2
TGTGCCAGCAGCCAAGGGGGCCGATTGAACTATGGCTACACCTTC
CASSQGGRLNYGYTF
>.|TRBJ2-1|TRBD2|TRBV4-2
TGTGCCAGCAGCCAAACCTCGGCGGGAGGGGCCTACAATGAGCAGTTCTTC
CASSQTSAGGAYNEQFF
>.|TRBJ2-3|TRBD2|TRBV6-2/TRBV6-3
TGTGCCAGCAGTGACCGACTAGCGGGAGCCCCAGATACGCAGTATTTT
CASSDRLAGAPDTQYF
>.|TRBJ1-4|.|TRBV3-1/TRBV3-2
TGTGCCAGCAGCCCCCTTGCTTCGGGGGGTAATGAAAAACTGTTTTTT
CASSPLASGGNEKLFF
>.|TRBJ2-2|.|TRBV28
TGTGCCAGCAGTCCTCTTGGAGGGACCGGGGAGCTGTTTTTT
CASSPLGGTGELFF
>.|TRBJ2-5|TRBD1|TRBV14
TGTGCCAGCAGCCAGTATGGACAGGGGGCAGGAGAGACCCAGTACTTC
CASSQYGQGAGETQYF
>once|TRBJ1-5|.|TRBV7-2
TGTGCCAGCAGCTCTGGGACAACAAAAGGGGGCAATCAGCCCCAGCATTTT
CASSSGTTKGGNQPQHF
>.|TRBJ2-5|.|TRBV3-1/TRBV3-2
TGTGCCAGCAGCGGGGAAAACAGGTCAGAGACCCAGTACTTC
CASSGENRSETQYF
>.|TRBJ1-1|TRBD1|TRBV7-2
TGTGCCAGCAGCTTAGGTAGGTCAGGGGGCGTTCAGAACACTGAAGCTTTCTTT
CASSLGRSGGVQNTEAFF
>.|TRBJ2-7|TRBD1|TRBV14
TGTGCCAGCAGCCAAGGAGGACAGGGGACCTACGAGCAGTACTTC
CASSQGGQGTYEQYF
>.|TRBJ2-7|.|TRBV28
TGTGCCAGCAGGGACTCCGGGACTTCAACCTACGAGCAGTACTTC
CASRDSGTSTYEQYF
>.|TRBJ2-3|.|TRBV18
TGTGCCAGCTCACCAGGACTCACAGATACGCAGTATTTT
CASSPGLTDTQYF
>.|TRBJ1-5|TRBD1|TRBV6-2/TRBV6-3
TGTGCCAGCAGTTACACAGGGGAAATCAAGCCCCAGCATTTT
CASSYTGEIKPQHF
>.|TRBJ1-6|TRBD1|TRBV28
TGTGCCAGCAGTTCGCAGGGGGCGGGTTCACCCCTCCACTTT
CASSSQGAGSPLHF
>.|TRBJ1-5|TRBD1|TRBV3-1/TRBV3-2
TGTGCCAGCAGCCAGCCCTACAGGGGGCGCTTTGATGGCAATCAGCCCCAGCATTTT
CASSQPYRGRFDGNQPQHF
>.|TRBJ1-1|.|TRBV25-1
TGTGCCAGCAGGACCGGGGGCACTGAAGCTTTCTTT
CASRTGGTEAFF
>once|TRBJ2-7|TRBD2|TRBV5-1
TGCGCCAGCAGCGCCACTAGCGGGAGTTCCTACGAGCAGTACTTC
CASSATSGSSYEQYF
>.|TRBJ2-1|TRBD2|TRBV6-5
TGTGCCAGCAGAGGACTAGCGGAAAATGAGCAGTTCTTC
CASRGLAENEQFF
>.|TRBJ2-1|.|TRBV12-2
TGTGCAAGTCGCTTAGTGGGGCGGGAGCTTGGTCCCAATGAGCAGTTCTTC
CASRLVGRELGPNEQFF
>.|TRBJ1-6|TRBD1|TRBV10-3
TGTGCCACAGGACAGGGAGACTATTCACCCCTCCACTTT
CATGQGDYSPLHF
>.|TRBJ2-3|.|TRBV19
TGTGCCAGTAGTTTTTTCGGCGGGAGCACAGATACGCAGTATTTT
CASSFFGGSTDTQYF
>.|TRBJ2-3|.|TRBV24-1
TGTGCCACCAGTGATAGGAGCTGGGGCCAGACTAGCACAGATACGCAGTATTTT
CATSDRSWGQTSTDTQYF
>.|TRBJ2-4|TRBD2|TRBV7-2
TGTGCCAGCAGCACCCGAAGGGGAGGGATAGGGGCCAAAAACATTCAGTACTTC
CASSTRRGGIGAKNIQYF
>.|TRBJ1-5|.|TRBV6-6
TGTGCCAGCACATCTATGACAGTTCTTAGCAATCAGCCCCAGCATTTT
CASTSMTVLSNQPQHF
>.|TRBJ2-1|TRBD2|TRBV7-2
TGTGCCAGCAGCTTAGAGATTCCTAGCGGGAGCTTTAGCGGCGATGAGCAGTTCTTC
CASSLEIPSGSFSGDEQFF
>.|TRBJ1-1|.|TRBV5-1
TGCGCCAGCAGCCTTACGATCGGACAGAACACTGAAGCTTTCTTT
CASSLTIGQNTEAFF
>once|TRBJ2-5|TRBD2|TRBV18
TGTGCCAGCTCACCGACGGGGGGATACGAAGAGACCCAGTACTTC
CASSPTGGYEETQYF